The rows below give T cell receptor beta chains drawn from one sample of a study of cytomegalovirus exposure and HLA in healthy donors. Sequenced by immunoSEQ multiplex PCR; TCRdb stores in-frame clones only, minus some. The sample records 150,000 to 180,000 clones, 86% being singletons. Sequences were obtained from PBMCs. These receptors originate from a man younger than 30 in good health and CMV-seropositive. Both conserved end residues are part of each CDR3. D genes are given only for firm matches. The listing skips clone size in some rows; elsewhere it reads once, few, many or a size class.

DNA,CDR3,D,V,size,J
TGTGCCAGCAGTGTGAACAGGGGAGCCACCGGGGAGCTGTTTTTT,CASSVNRGATGELFF,TRBD1,TRBV2,NA,TRBJ2-2
TGTGCCAGCAGCGCGCTAGCGGGGGGGAACACCGGGGAGCTGTTTTTT,CASSALAGGNTGELFF,TRBD2,TRBV2,NA,TRBJ2-2
TGCGCCAGCAGCCGAAGACAGGGGGCCCTAGCTAACTATGGCTACACCTTC,CASSRRQGALANYGYTF,TRBD1,TRBV5-1,once,TRBJ1-2
TGTGCCAACCGGGATTACACCGGGGAGCTGTTTTTT,CANRDYTGELFF,NA,TRBV6-1,few,TRBJ2-2
TGTGCCAGCAGTGGGCCGGCAGGGGGCACTGAAGCTTTCTTT,CASSGPAGGTEAFF,TRBD1,TRBV2,once,TRBJ1-1
TGTGCCAGCAGTTCGTTGGGGGGGGTACAAGAGACCCAGTACTTC,CASSSLGGVQETQYF,TRBD2,TRBV6-5,NA,TRBJ2-5
TGTGCCACCAGCAGTTCCCCCGGGACAGGGGAGCACGAGCAGTACTTC,CATSSSPGTGEHEQYF,TRBD1,TRBV15,NA,TRBJ2-7
TGTGCCTGGAGTGTAGGGGTTAGCTCCTACAATGAGCAGTTCTTC,CAWSVGVSSYNEQFF,NA,TRBV30,NA,TRBJ2-1
TGTGCCAGTAGTCCAGGATCTACCGGGACTAGCTCCTACAATGAGCAGTTCTTC,CASSPGSTGTSSYNEQFF,TRBD2,TRBV19,NA,TRBJ2-1
TGTGCCAGCAGTAAAGGGGGCGCCGGGTCCTACGAGCAGTACTTC,CASSKGGAGSYEQYF,TRBD1,TRBV6-5,NA,TRBJ2-7
TGTGCCAGTAGTCTTACCGCAGGGTACACTGAAGCTTTCTTT,CASSLTAGYTEAFF,NA,TRBV19,NA,TRBJ1-1
TGTGCCAGCAGTGAAGCCCAGGGTCACTATGGCTACACCTTC,CASSEAQGHYGYTF,NA,TRBV2,NA,TRBJ1-2
TGTGCCAGCTCACCACTCCCGGACAGCTTAGGGGCACCCCTCCACTTT,CASSPLPDSLGAPLHF,NA,TRBV18,few,TRBJ1-6
TGCGCCAGCTCGCCGGGCCGGGGGACTAATGAAAAACTGTTTTTT,CASSPGRGTNEKLFF,NA,TRBV5-1,NA,TRBJ1-4
TGTGCCAGCAGCCCCTCCTGGGAGCAGCCCCAGCATTTT,CASSPSWEQPQHF,NA,TRBV7-8,NA,TRBJ1-5
TGTGCCAGCAGCGCGACAGGCGAGGGGGCCGAGGGCTATAATTCACCCCTCCACTTT,CASSATGEGAEGYNSPLHF,TRBD1,TRBV7-8,NA,TRBJ1-6
TGCGCCAGCAGCCCCTGGGGACAGGGGGCAGATGGCTACACCTTC,CASSPWGQGADGYTF,TRBD1,TRBV4-3,NA,TRBJ1-2
TGTGCCAGCAAACAACGGGTAACCTCCTACGAGCAGTACTTC,CASKQRVTSYEQYF,NA,TRBV7-6,NA,TRBJ2-7
TGCGCCAGCAGCCAAGGGCAGGGGACCTACGAGCAGTACTTC,CASSQGQGTYEQYF,NA,TRBV4-3,NA,TRBJ2-7
TGCGCCAGCAGCCAAGCAGTGGGGACAGTGACTTACGAGCAGTACTTC,CASSQAVGTVTYEQYF,TRBD1,TRBV4-3,NA,TRBJ2-7
TGCAGCGTTCGGACAGGGGCTAAATCCGGAAACACCATATATTTT,CSVRTGAKSGNTIYF,TRBD1,TRBV29-1,few,TRBJ1-3
TGTGCCAGCAGCCCCGAGGTAGCGGGAGTTAACGGGGAGCTGTTTTTT,CASSPEVAGVNGELFF,TRBD2,TRBV7-2,once,TRBJ2-2
TGTGCCAGCAGCTTCGTTAAAGCCAGGGGTGCCTATGGCTACACCTTC,CASSFVKARGAYGYTF,NA,TRBV7-2,NA,TRBJ1-2
TGTGCCAGCAGCGCCACCTGGACAGGGGAAAATTCACCCCTCCACTTT,CASSATWTGENSPLHF,TRBD1,TRBV9,NA,TRBJ1-6
TGCGCCAGCAGCCAAGATTGGGCTAGTGGGGCCACCGGGGAGCTGTTTTTT,CASSQDWASGATGELFF,NA,TRBV4-3,NA,TRBJ2-2
TGTGCCAGCAGCTGGGGGACAGTAACCCAAGAGACCCAGTACTTC,CASSWGTVTQETQYF,TRBD1,TRBV5-6,NA,TRBJ2-5
TGTGCCAGCAGCTTTGGACTAGCGGGAGGGACTACCTACGAGCAGTACTTC,CASSFGLAGGTTYEQYF,TRBD2,TRBV7-2,once,TRBJ2-7
TGCGCCAGCAGCTTGAGTCCCGGGCCCGCAGGGGAAGCTTTCTTT,CASSLSPGPAGEAFF,NA,TRBV5-1,NA,TRBJ1-1
TGTGCCAGCAGTTCCGGGGGGGGCGGAGAGACCCAGTACTTC,CASSSGGGGETQYF,TRBD2,TRBV27,once,TRBJ2-5
TGTGCCAGCAGCTTACTGGGGGCGCAGGCTAACTATGGCTACACCTTC,CASSLLGAQANYGYTF,NA,TRBV5-6,NA,TRBJ1-2
TGTGCCAGCAGCCTTGGAGGGGGCGAAGATACGCAGTATTTT,CASSLGGGEDTQYF,NA,TRBV6-4,NA,TRBJ2-3
TGTGCCAGCAGCCACGCTGGAGCGGGAGTAAGCTCCTACGAGCAGTACTTC,CASSHAGAGVSSYEQYF,TRBD2,TRBV7-9,once,TRBJ2-7
TGTGCCACCCGGACAGGGTCCTACGAGCAGTACTTC,CATRTGSYEQYF,TRBD1,TRBV10-3,few,TRBJ2-7
TGTGCCAGCAGCTTGCGGGGGTACCAAGAGGAAAAACTGTTTTTT,CASSLRGYQEEKLFF,NA,TRBV5-5,NA,TRBJ1-4
TGTGCCAGCAGCCTCCGCCGGGACAGATCCTCTGGGGCCAACGTCCTGACTTTC,CASSLRRDRSSGANVLTF,TRBD1,TRBV5-7,NA,TRBJ2-6
TGTGCCAGCCGCCGGGACAGCACCTACGAGCAGTACTTC,CASRRDSTYEQYF,TRBD1,TRBV27,NA,TRBJ2-7
TGTGCCAGCTCACAGGGGGCCTCCTACGAGCAGTACTTC,CASSQGASYEQYF,TRBD1,TRBV18,NA,TRBJ2-7
TGTGCCAGCAGCTCAAACCCCAGGGGCGCTAACGGGGAGCTGTTTTTT,CASSSNPRGANGELFF,NA,TRBV9,NA,TRBJ2-2
TGTGCCATCGGGAGATATAACACCGGGGAGCTGTTTTTT,CAIGRYNTGELFF,NA,TRBV7-3,NA,TRBJ2-2
TGTGCCAGCAGCTTAATTCGGGATACGCAGTATTTT,CASSLIRDTQYF,NA,TRBV11-1,NA,TRBJ2-3
TGTGCCAGCAGCCCTTATTACAGGGACGGAGAAGCTTTCTTT,CASSPYYRDGEAFF,NA,TRBV7-6,NA,TRBJ1-1
TGCAGCGGCCGGGACAGGGGGTCGTACGGCTACACCTTC,CSGRDRGSYGYTF,TRBD1,TRBV29-1,few,TRBJ1-2
TGTGCCAGCAGCTTAACGAGTGGGAACACTGAAGCTTTCTTT,CASSLTSGNTEAFF,NA,TRBV7-3,NA,TRBJ1-1
TGTGCCAGCAGTGCAGCAGATACGCAGTATTTT,CASSAADTQYF,NA,TRBV25-1,NA,TRBJ2-3
TGTGCCAGCAGTGAAAGGAGAGCCACCGGGGAGCTGTTTTTT,CASSERRATGELFF,NA,TRBV6-1,NA,TRBJ2-2
TGTGCCAGCAGTCCTACCGCCGGGAAAGAGACCCAGTACTTC,CASSPTAGKETQYF,NA,TRBV7-9,NA,TRBJ2-5